Included here is one T cell receptor beta chain sequence, with context. This CDR3 spans 15 amino acids. Germline CDR1 is SGHRS and CDR2 is YFSETQ. V was trimmed by 7 bases and J by 0 bases, leaving 15 bases between them. Healthy donors had no documented immune events, such as infections, while sampled. The data derive from a study of identifying expanded T cells in peripheral blood. Profiling relied on immunoSEQ multiplex PCR, and the TCRdb table lists in-frame clones only, not all of them. The sample holds 90,000 to 100,000 clones, almost 90% seen once. The sequence was collected from a person between 18 and 69 years old in good health. The chain links TRBV5-1 to TRBJ2-3; D remains unclear. Sample: blood. The CDR3 DNA reads TGCGCCAGCGTTGAGAACGGCCGAAGCACAGATACGCAGTATTTT. It is translated as CASVENGRSTDTQYF.